The entry below describes one T cell receptor beta chain. Antigen: not known. This record belongs to a study of OX40 agonist ivuxolimab in advanced cancers. At the level of the study: Three partial responders included one hepatocellular carcinoma patient and two cutaneous melanoma patients. Whole-study findings and limits: At doses 0.1 to 3.0 mg/kg, CD4+ and CD8+ clones expanded.

The germline V and J ends were trimmed by 1 base and 7 bases, with 13 bases remaining between them. The CDR3 covers 14 residues. Looked up from germline, CDR1 is SEHNR and CDR2 is FQNEAQ (reference sequence). Anyone with autoimmune disease history or systemic immunosuppression was excluded. At cycle 4 day 1, cycle 7 day 1, and baseline, blood was sampled. Repertoires were generated with immunoSEQ multiplex PCR, while TCRdb's copy carries only in-frame clones and drops some. This table holds approximately 39,000 clones, 88% found once. Sequences were derived from CD4+ or CD8+ T cells sorted from blood, sampled in a trial of the OX40 agonist ivuxolimab. The receptor comes from an adult with an advanced solid tumor such as melanoma, head and neck, liver or kidney cancer. The rearrangement uses TRBV7-9 and TRBJ2-5, with D possibly called TRBD1 or TRBD2 (5 bases each). In DNA form, the CDR3 reads TGTGCCAGCAGCTTAGACCTCGATGGGGGGACCCAGTACTTC. Protein product: CASSLDLDGGTQYF.